This T cell receptor (beta chain) is drawn from a study of shared clonotypes between healthy human individuals. The table came from immunoSEQ multiplex PCR; TCRdb's copy has only in-frame clones and leaves some out. This sample carries over 2 million clones, around 95% of them seen once, and the ten largest clones take 0.13%. Study-wide findings and caveats: The diversity represented, both genetic and in exposure history, was limited by few donors.

Remarks on this clone: The antigen remains undetermined.

Looked up from germline, CDR1 is MNHEY and CDR2 is SMNVEV (reference sequence). V was cut by 1 base and J by 5 bases, with 27 bases left in between. This CDR3 region has 20 residues. The chain employs TRBV27 and TRBJ2-1, with a weak D call TRBD1 (6 bases). The TCR originated in a man aged 18 to 35 in good health. The material sequenced was naive CD4+ T cells sorted from blood. Documented subset: CD45RA+ positively selected. The CDR3 bases are TGTGCCAGCAGTTTATATTCAGGGCTCGGGACAAAAGGGGACCACAATGAGCAGTTCTTC. It codes for CASSLYSGLGTKGDHNEQFF.